What follows are 21 T cell receptor beta chains derived from one specimen sequenced in a study of blood T cells in healthy people across ages. A second PCR of roughly 7 to 11 cycles used a sample-barcoded 5' primer and a J-beta primer mix. TCRdb independently ran MiXCR on the 5' RACE reads; one entry per CDR3 protein. Among 1.8 million or so distinct CDR3 sequences listed, roughly 43% were seen once. The sample consisted of blood. These receptor sequences come from a human donor in good health.

This sequence joins TRBV20-1 and TRBJ1-4, with a tentative D call TRBD1 (6 bases). CDR3 length: 13 amino acids. Per the germline V gene, CDR1 is DFQATT and CDR2 is SNEGSKA (reference sequence). V was clipped by 7 bases and J by 1 base, with 10 bases between them. The CDR3 DNA reads as TGCAGTGTTCCGGGACAAACTAATGAAAAACTGTTTTTT. This sequence encodes CSVPGQTNEKLFF.

The chain recombines TRBV7-2 with TRBJ2-2; 8 bases are a match to TRBD1. There are 17 residues in the CDR3. CDR1 is SGHTA, CDR2 FQGNSA, per germline. The V gene end was trimmed by 3 bases and the J gene end by 2 bases; junction bases not matched to a gene: 8. The CDR3 region has the DNA TGTGCCAGCAGCTTTTCCGACAGGGGACTTAACACCGGGGAGCTGTTTTTT. Its translation is CASSFSDRGLNTGELFF.

Written as DNA, the CDR3 is TGTGCCAGCAGTTCGGCAGGCATAGGCTACACCTTC. As protein: CASSSAGIGYTF. The rearrangement joins TRBV12-3 or TRBV12-4 to TRBJ1-2; D ambiguous. Deletions cut 4 bases from V and 8 bases from J, with 11 bases between. This CDR3 has 12 residues.

This clonotype has just one count. The DNA for the CDR3 is TGCAGTGCTAGCCCCCCCTCAGGGTTCCTAGCTGAAGCTTTCTTT. The encoded protein is CSASPPSGFLAEAFF. The chain joins TRBV20-1 to TRBJ1-1; weak D call: TRBD1 (5 bases). Germline CDR1 and CDR2: DFQATT and SNEGSKA (reference sequence). The CDR3 length is 15 residues. Between the trimmed V and J ends, which lost 3 bases and 6 bases, there was a span of 20 bases.

The J gene is TRBJ2-1, the V gene TRBV29-1, with D hard to call. The CDR3 sequence is 11 residues long. The V gene's germline CDR1 is SQVTM and CDR2 ANQGSEA. V lost 7 bases, J lost 6 bases, and 10 bases lay in between. CDR3 region: CSATDINEQFF. CDR3 bases: TGCAGCGCCACCGACATCAATGAGCAGTTCTTC.

J is TRBJ1-2 and V is TRBV9; weak D call: TRBD1 (6 bases). Trimming removed 3 bases at V and 8 bases at J, with 8 bases between. The CDR3 spans 11 residues. Germline lookup yields CDR1 SGDLS and CDR2 YYNGEE. CDR3 bases: TGTGCCAGCAGCGCCCAGGGGGGCTACACCTTC. This sequence encodes CASSAQGGYTF.

There are a few counts of this clonotype. CDR3 residues: CASSFQEGIRGYTF. The CDR3 DNA is TGTGCCAGCAGTTTTCAGGAAGGAATCCGAGGCTACACCTTC. This chain connects TRBV12-3 or TRBV12-4 to TRBJ1-2; D gene unclear. The CDR3 totals 14 residues. Trimming cost V 3 bases and J 8 bases, with 16 bases left between them.

This clonotype has more than one count but fewer than ten. V gene TRBV9 combines with J gene TRBJ2-5; D remains ambiguous. The CDR3 spans 14 residues. CDR1 SGDLS and CDR2 YYNGEE come from the germline V gene. V was cut by 0 bases and J by 5 bases, with 11 bases left in between. The CDR3 region has the DNA TGTGCCAGCAGCGTAGCCCCCTCAAAGGAGACCCAGTACTTC. As protein: CASSVAPSKETQYF.

The sample holds a few counts of this clonotype. This chain uses TRBV4-1 with TRBJ2-7, with D perhaps TRBD1 (5 bases). V lost 1 base and J 6 bases, leaving 7 bases between the germline ends. Germline V gives CDR1 MGHRA, CDR2 YSYEKL. The CDR3 has 12 amino acids. CDR3 in amino acids: CASSQVQGEQYF. CDR3 sequence (DNA): TGCGCCAGCAGCCAAGTCCAGGGCGAGCAGTACTTC.

The rearrangement uses TRBV7-8 and TRBJ2-5, with D possibly being TRBD1 or TRBD2 (6 bases each). The end of the DNA fits TRBJ2-7 better, so the J call may be wrong. This CDR3 has 17 residues. Germline CDR1 and CDR2: SGHVS and FQNEAQ. CDR3 coding DNA: TGTGCCAGCAGCCTCGTGAGGGGGGATGCCCTTTCCGGCGAGCAGTACTTC. Amino acid sequence: CASSLVRGDALSGEQYF.

As to this clonotype: A much larger clone differs by one base, so this may be a read error. The CDR3 DNA is TGTGCCCTCTCAAACTCGTTTGACTCTTCCTACGAGCAGTACTTC. It yields the protein CALSNSFDSSYEQYF. The chain is built from TRBV30 and TRBJ2-1; D unclear. Near its end, the DNA agrees better with TRBJ2-7, so the J call may be wrong. This CDR3 region has 15 residues. Germline V gives CDR1 GTSNPN, CDR2 SVGIG (reference sequence).

The sample holds a few counts of this clonotype. The chain uses TRBV6-5 and TRBJ2-7; the D gene is possibly TRBD1 (6 bases). CDR1 and CDR2 (germline): MNHEY, SVGAGI. The CDR3 totals 14 residues. Trimming removed 0 bases at V and 7 bases at J, with 13 bases between. CDR3 sequence: CASSYSGGMDEQYF. DNA for the CDR3: TGTGCCAGCAGTTACTCAGGGGGAATGGATGAGCAGTACTTC.

This chain connects TRBV7-9 to TRBJ2-1; 9 bases are shared with TRBD2. The CDR3 extends over 15 amino acids. Germline CDR1 and CDR2: SEHNR and FQNEAQ (reference sequence). The junction had 2 bases not matched to a gene; V was cut back by 0 bases and J by 5 bases. The CDR3 spells CASSLARGGDNEQFF. The CDR3 DNA reads as TGTGCCAGCAGCTTAGCGCGGGGGGGGGACAATGAGCAGTTCTTC.

This clonotype has just a few counts. Compared with germline, one end of the junction differs, possibly owing to a read error. The V and J genes are TRBV5-1 and TRBJ1-4; D is possibly TRBD1 (5 bases). Looked up from germline, CDR1 is SGHRS and CDR2 is YFSETQ. The CDR3 consists of 13 residues. CDR3 sequence (DNA): TGCGCCAGCAGCTTAGGGACTAGTGAAAAACTGTTTTTT. Residues: CASSLGTSEKLFF. The full variable domain, in which reference TRBV5-1 and TRBJ1-4 provide the parts outside the CDR3, is KAGVTQTPRYLIKTRGQQVTLSCSPISGHRSVSWYQQTPGQGLQFLFEYFSETQRNKGNFPGRFSGRQFSNSRSEMNVSTLELGDSALYLCASSLGTSEKLFFGSGTQLSVL.

The rearrangement uses TRBV12-3 or TRBV12-4 and TRBJ2-5; D is possibly TRBD1 (5 bases). Trimming took 2 bases from V and 4 from J, leaving 17 bases between them. The CDR3 is made up of 16 amino acids. The CDR3 reads CASSLSVGALLETQYF. The CDR3, as DNA: TGTGCCAGCAGTTTAAGCGTAGGGGCGCTGCTAGAGACCCAGTACTTC.

The V call is TRBV27, the J call TRBJ1-2, with 8 bases that match TRBD1. Germline V CDR1 and CDR2: MNHEY, SMNVEV (reference sequence). Trimming cost V 6 bases and J 4 bases; bases outside gene matches: 7. CDR3 length: 14 residues. The CDR3 region is CASSLTGALYGYTF. The CDR3, as DNA: TGTGCCAGCAGCCTGACAGGGGCCCTCTATGGCTACACCTTC.

The rearrangement joins TRBV14 to TRBJ2-5; TRBD1 might be the D (5 bases). V was shortened by 0 bases and J by 3 bases, with 11 bases between the two germline ends. There are 15 residues in the CDR3. The germline gives CDR1 SGHDN, CDR2 FVKESK. CDR3 coding DNA: TGTGCCAGCAGCCAAGACGAGGCGACAGAAGAGACCCAGTACTTC. It codes for CASSQDEATEETQYF. The full variable domain, rest sourced from reference TRBV14 and TRBJ2-5, is EAGVTQFPSHSVIEKGQTVTLRCDPISGHDNLYWYRRVMGKEIKFLLHFVKESKQDESGMPNNRFLAERTGGTYSTLKVQPAELEDSGVYFCASSQDEATEETQYFGPGTRLLVL.

The chain uses TRBV20-1 and TRBJ2-1; 10 bases fit TRBD1. This CDR3 is built from 16 residues. CDR1 DFQATT and CDR2 SNEGSKA come from the germline V gene (reference sequence). V lost 3 bases, J lost 8 bases, and 13 bases stayed unmatched. CDR3 amino acids: CSASGGQGTPLYEQFF. As DNA, the CDR3 is TGCAGTGCTAGTGGGGGACAGGGGACACCCCTGTATGAGCAGTTCTTC.

This clonotype showed up just a few times. This chain connects TRBV20-1 to TRBJ2-1; 10 nucleotides line up with TRBD1. The germline CDR1 and CDR2 sequences are DFQATT and SNEGSKA (reference sequence). J gave up 4 bases and V 5 bases, and 5 bases lay outside the gene matches. CDR3 size: 14 residues. In DNA form, the CDR3 reads TGCAGTGCTGGGGACAGGGGCCTATACAATGAGCAGTTCTTC. As protein: CSAGDRGLYNEQFF.

With respect to this clonotype: At one boundary the junction diverges from the germline segment, which might be a read error. This chain joins TRBV25-1 and TRBJ2-3; TRBD2 aligns across 9 bases. Germline-derived CDR1 and CDR2 are MGHDK and SYGVNS. CDR3 length: 13 amino acids. For the CDR3, the DNA is TGTGTCAGCAGTTCTAGCGGGGTAGATACGCAGTATTTT. As protein: CVSSSSGVDTQYF.

The chain recombines TRBV7-6 with TRBJ2-5, with D perhaps TRBD1 or TRBD2 (9 bases each). Germline CDR1 reads SGHVS; CDR2 reads FNYEAQ. Trimming took 5 bases from V and 4 from J, leaving 20 bases between them. This CDR3 is built from 16 residues. CDR3: CASSPSGTGYGETQYF. The CDR3 DNA reads as TGTGCCAGCAGCCCTAGCGGGACAGGGTATGGAGAGACCCAGTACTTC.